Reported below is one TCR beta chain. Its target is not known. The sample belongs to a study of T cell responses to AZD1222 COVID-19 vaccine. Germline V gene sequence: CDR1 LGHDT, CDR2 YNNKEL (reference sequence). J was trimmed by 5 bases and V by 4 bases; bases with no gene match: 9. The CDR3 loop spans 16 amino acids. Repertoires were generated with immunoSEQ multiplex PCR, while TCRdb's copy carries only in-frame clones and drops some. The table lists about 110,000 clones, around nine tenths of them singletons. General observations from the study: CD4 TCRs covered the whole spike, strongest at regions 160-218 and 743-854. Baseline testing showed seropositivity in only a handful of AZD1222 recipients. A rise in Spike-specific TCR breadth and depth followed two AZD1222 doses. In a largely white British group with more females than males, clonal diversity was possibly underestimated.

The clonotype comes from an adult who received the AZD1222 COVID-19 vaccine. The V and J genes are TRBV3-1 (or the pseudogene TRBV3-2) and TRBJ2-2; TRBD2 matches 8 bases. The sample in question was peripheral blood, obtained 28 days after the second AZD1222 dose. The CDR3 coding sequence is TGTGCCAGCAGCCGACTGGGAGCGGGGGAAACCGGGGAGCTGTTTTTT. It specifies CASSRLGAGETGELFF.